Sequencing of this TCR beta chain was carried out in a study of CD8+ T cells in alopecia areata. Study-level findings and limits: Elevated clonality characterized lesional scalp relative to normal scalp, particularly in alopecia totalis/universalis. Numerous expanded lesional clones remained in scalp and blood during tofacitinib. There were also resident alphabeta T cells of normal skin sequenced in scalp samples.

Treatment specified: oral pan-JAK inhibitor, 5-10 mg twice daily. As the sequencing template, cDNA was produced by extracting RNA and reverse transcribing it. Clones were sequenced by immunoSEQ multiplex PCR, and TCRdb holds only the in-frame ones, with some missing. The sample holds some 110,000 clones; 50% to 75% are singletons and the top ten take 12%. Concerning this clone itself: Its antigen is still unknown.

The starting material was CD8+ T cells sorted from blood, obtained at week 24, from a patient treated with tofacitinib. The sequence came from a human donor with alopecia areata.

The CDR3 DNA follows: TGCGCCAGCAGCCCACAGGGGAACACTGAAGCTTTCTTT. It yields the protein CASSPQGNTEAFF. The rearrangement joins TRBV5-1 to TRBJ1-1, with D possibly matching TRBD1 (6 bases). This CDR3 is built from 13 residues. In germline, CDR1 is SGHRS, CDR2 YFSETQ. The V and J ends lost 4 bases and 1 base respectively, with 8 bases between them.